These T cell receptor beta chains were read from a single sample in a study of T cell responses to AZD1222 COVID-19 vaccine. Profiling relied on immunoSEQ multiplex PCR, and the TCRdb table lists in-frame clones only, not all of them. Among around 78,000 clones listed, roughly 87% were seen once. Source: peripheral blood, taken on day 0 of AZD1222 vaccination. The receptors here all came from an adult in good health. Each CDR3 is given with its conserved first and last residue. D genes are given only for firm matches. A row's size may be missing; if present it is once, few, many or a size class.

CDR3: CASSSVREQPIVPIAKNIQYF
DNA: TGTGCCAGCAGCTCAGTGAGGGAACAGCCGATTGTTCCCATAGCCAAAAACATTCAGTACTTC
size: NA
D: NA
V: TRBV3-1/TRBV3-2
J: TRBJ2-4

CDR3: CASTLAVYNEQFF
DNA: TGTGCCAGCACCCTAGCGGTCTACAATGAGCAGTTCTTC
size: once
D: TRBD2
V: TRBV6-5
J: TRBJ2-1

CDR3: CASSQVEGRLIRATFYNEQFF
DNA: TGTGCCAGCAGCCAAGTCGAGGGTCGGCTAATTAGGGCTACCTTCTACAATGAGCAGTTCTTC
size: NA
D: NA
V: TRBV4-2
J: TRBJ2-1

CDR3: CASRGLINEKLFF
DNA: TGTGCCAGCAGAGGACTGATTAATGAAAAACTGTTTTTT
size: NA
D: NA
V: TRBV12-3/TRBV12-4
J: TRBJ1-4

CDR3: CAISEATGGDSPLHF
DNA: TGTGCCATCAGTGAGGCTACAGGTGGGGATTCACCCCTCCACTTT
size: once
D: NA
V: TRBV10-3
J: TRBJ1-6

CDR3: CASSLTGRQGVRANTEAFF
DNA: TGTGCCAGCAGCTTAACTGGAAGGCAGGGAGTAAGGGCCAACACTGAAGCTTTCTTT
size: few
D: NA
V: TRBV7-3
J: TRBJ1-1

CDR3: CASSSRMNTGELFF
DNA: TGTGCCAGCAGCTCCCGGATGAACACCGGGGAGCTGTTTTTT
size: NA
D: NA
V: TRBV11-1
J: TRBJ2-2

CDR3: CASSLGGGVHEQYF
DNA: TGTGCCAGCAGCTTAGGCGGGGGCGTACACGAGCAGTACTTC
size: NA
D: NA
V: TRBV7-2
J: TRBJ2-7

CDR3: CATRTSNYEQYF
DNA: TGTGCCACCCGGACTAGTAACTACGAGCAGTACTTC
size: NA
D: TRBD2
V: TRBV6-5
J: TRBJ2-7

CDR3: CASMGTGYAGELFF
DNA: TGTGCCAGTATGGGGACAGGGTACGCCGGGGAGCTGTTTTTT
size: NA
D: TRBD1
V: TRBV19
J: TRBJ2-2

CDR3: CASSQDRQGRYF
DNA: TGTGCCAGCAGCCAAGATAGACAGGGGCGGTATTTT
size: NA
D: TRBD1
V: TRBV3-1/TRBV3-2
J: TRBJ2-3

CDR3: CASSPDRGQETQYF
DNA: TGTGCCAGCAGCCCAGACAGGGGGCAAGAGACCCAGTACTTC
size: NA
D: TRBD1
V: TRBV5-4
J: TRBJ2-5

CDR3: CASSNGAGGPRVNTEAFF
DNA: TGTGCCAGCAGCAATGGGGCAGGGGGTCCGCGGGTGAACACTGAAGCTTTCTTT
size: NA
D: NA
V: TRBV21-1
J: TRBJ1-1

CDR3: CASSPQRISNQPQHF
DNA: TGTGCCAGCAGCCCCCAAAGGATTAGCAATCAGCCCCAGCATTTT
size: few
D: NA
V: TRBV7-8
J: TRBJ1-5

CDR3: CASSMELENSPLHF
DNA: TGTGCCAGCAGTATGGAACTGGAGAATTCACCCCTCCACTTT
size: NA
D: NA
V: TRBV5-4
J: TRBJ1-6

CDR3: CASSQGGRSRGTGELFF
DNA: TGTGCCAGCAGCCAAGGGGGGAGATCCCGTGGCACCGGGGAGCTGTTTTTT
size: NA
D: NA
V: TRBV3-1/TRBV3-2
J: TRBJ2-2

CDR3: CASSSQLAGVNTGELFF
DNA: TGTGCCAGCAGCTCGCAGTTAGCGGGAGTGAACACCGGGGAGCTGTTTTTT
size: NA
D: TRBD2
V: TRBV7-3
J: TRBJ2-2

CDR3: CASSYTGIWDTEAFF
DNA: TGTGCCAGCAGTTATACAGGGATTTGGGACACTGAAGCTTTCTTT
size: NA
D: NA
V: TRBV7-2
J: TRBJ1-1

CDR3: CASSLRGSTGANVLTF
DNA: TGTGCCAGTAGTCTTCGGGGGTCAACTGGGGCCAACGTCCTGACTTTC
size: NA
D: NA
V: TRBV19
J: TRBJ2-6

CDR3: CASSLMGPGTEAFF
DNA: TGTGCCAGCAGCTTAATGGGGCCGGGTACTGAAGCTTTCTTT
size: NA
D: NA
V: TRBV7-2
J: TRBJ1-1

CDR3: CASRRTSGYNEQFF
DNA: TGTGCCAGTAGGAGGACTAGCGGTTACAATGAGCAGTTCTTC
size: once
D: TRBD2
V: TRBV19
J: TRBJ2-1

CDR3: CASSLGLPYEQYF
DNA: TGCGCCAGCAGCTTGGGTCTACCCTACGAGCAGTACTTC
size: NA
D: NA
V: TRBV5-1
J: TRBJ2-7

CDR3: CSVVGRGLEAPTEAFF
DNA: TGCAGCGTTGTGGGCAGGGGCCTCGAGGCGCCCACTGAAGCTTTCTTT
size: NA
D: NA
V: TRBV29-1
J: TRBJ1-1

CDR3: CASSEAGYSGNTIYF
DNA: TGTGCCAGCAGTGAAGCGGGTTATTCTGGAAACACCATATATTTT
size: NA
D: NA
V: TRBV25-1
J: TRBJ1-3

CDR3: CASSLVLAGNEQFF
DNA: TGTGCCAGCAGCTTAGTACTAGCGGGAAATGAGCAGTTCTTC
size: NA
D: TRBD2
V: TRBV11-2
J: TRBJ2-1

CDR3: CASSFGWTEAFF
DNA: TGTGCCAGCAGCTTCGGATGGACTGAAGCTTTCTTT
size: NA
D: NA
V: TRBV7-2
J: TRBJ1-1

CDR3: CASKAGGLRGSDTQYF
DNA: TGCGCCAGCAAGGCCGGCGGTTTACGGGGTTCAGATACGCAGTATTTT
size: NA
D: NA
V: TRBV5-1
J: TRBJ2-3

CDR3: CASRRQGAGTGELFF
DNA: TGTGCCAGCAGACGACAGGGGGCGGGAACCGGGGAGCTGTTTTTT
size: NA
D: TRBD1
V: TRBV28
J: TRBJ2-2

CDR3: CASSGQVNYGYTF
DNA: TGTGCCAGCAGCGGACAGGTTAACTATGGCTACACCTTC
size: NA
D: TRBD1
V: TRBV13
J: TRBJ1-2

CDR3: CASSLGPETQYF
DNA: TGCGCCAGCAGCTTGGGTCCGGAGACCCAGTACTTC
size: NA
D: NA
V: TRBV5-1
J: TRBJ2-5

CDR3: CASTRPGQGSNQPQHF
DNA: TGCGCCAGCACCAGACCGGGACAGGGGAGCAATCAGCCCCAGCATTTT
size: NA
D: TRBD1
V: TRBV23-1
J: TRBJ1-5

CDR3: CASSYTTGENTEAFF
DNA: TGCGCCAGCAGCTATACTACAGGGGAGAACACTGAAGCTTTCTTT
size: NA
D: TRBD1
V: TRBV5-1
J: TRBJ1-1

CDR3: CASSFLQGSTEAFF
DNA: TGTGCCAGCAGTTTCCTACAGGGGTCCACTGAAGCTTTCTTT
size: once
D: TRBD1
V: TRBV6-2/TRBV6-3
J: TRBJ1-1

CDR3: CASSVGEGRAFF
DNA: TGTGCCAGCAGCGTAGGGGAGGGACGGGCTTTCTTT
size: NA
D: NA
V: TRBV9
J: TRBJ1-1

CDR3: CATREGGFNEQFF
DNA: TGTGCCACCAGGGAAGGGGGGTTCAATGAGCAGTTCTTC
size: NA
D: NA
V: TRBV24-1
J: TRBJ2-1

CDR3: CASSSDRGNQPQHF
DNA: TGTGCCAGCAGTTCGGACAGGGGAAATCAGCCCCAGCATTTT
size: NA
D: TRBD1
V: TRBV2
J: TRBJ1-5

CDR3: CASSPTPTYEQYF
DNA: TGTGCCAGCAGTCCAACACCGACCTACGAGCAGTACTTC
size: NA
D: NA
V: TRBV12-3/TRBV12-4
J: TRBJ2-7

CDR3: CAGGIAGYEQYF
DNA: TGTGCCGGCGGCATAGCAGGCTACGAGCAGTACTTC
size: NA
D: NA
V: TRBV2
J: TRBJ2-7

CDR3: CASSHGGTEAFF
DNA: TGCGCCAGCAGCCACGGGGGCACTGAAGCTTTCTTT
size: NA
D: NA
V: TRBV4-1
J: TRBJ1-1

CDR3: CASSDGSTDTQYF
DNA: TGTGCCAGCAGTGACGGGAGCACAGATACGCAGTATTTT
size: NA
D: NA
V: TRBV6-2/TRBV6-3
J: TRBJ2-3

CDR3: CASSQEGANTEAFF
DNA: TGTGCCAGCAGCCAAGAGGGAGCGAACACTGAAGCTTTCTTT
size: NA
D: NA
V: TRBV3-1/TRBV3-2
J: TRBJ1-1

CDR3: CASSPSGGTYNEQFF
DNA: TGTGCCAGCAGCCCTAGCGGGGGGACCTACAATGAGCAGTTCTTC
size: once
D: TRBD2
V: TRBV7-3
J: TRBJ2-1

CDR3: CASSLSPTLSGTQYF
DNA: TGTGCCAGCAGCTTATCCCCCACACTAAGCGGGACCCAGTACTTC
size: NA
D: NA
V: TRBV11-2
J: TRBJ2-5

CDR3: CSVANRDSEAFF
DNA: TGCAGCGTTGCCAACAGGGACTCAGAAGCTTTCTTT
size: NA
D: NA
V: TRBV29-1
J: TRBJ1-1

CDR3: CASSYSTGYGYTF
DNA: TGTGCCAGCAGTTATTCGACAGGGTATGGCTACACCTTC
size: NA
D: TRBD1
V: TRBV6-5
J: TRBJ1-2

CDR3: CASSPQREPVNEQFF
DNA: TGTGCCAGCAGCCCTCAGCGGGAGCCAGTCAATGAGCAGTTCTTC
size: NA
D: TRBD2
V: TRBV7-6
J: TRBJ2-1

CDR3: CASSPGQGDSPLHF
DNA: TGTGCCAGCAGCCCGGGACAGGGGGACTCACCCCTCCACTTT
size: once
D: TRBD1
V: TRBV7-3
J: TRBJ1-6

CDR3: CAGRGGVNRPQHF
DNA: TGTGCCGGTCGGGGGGGCGTGAATCGGCCCCAGCATTTT
size: NA
D: NA
V: TRBV6-5
J: TRBJ1-5

CDR3: CASSHQVGGHQPQHF
DNA: TGTGCCAGTAGTCACCAGGTGGGGGGGCATCAGCCCCAGCATTTT
size: NA
D: NA
V: TRBV19
J: TRBJ1-5

CDR3: CASGLGGTGLRGEQFF
DNA: TGTGCTAGTGGTTTGGGCGGGACAGGGTTAAGGGGTGAGCAGTTCTTC
size: NA
D: TRBD1
V: TRBV12-5
J: TRBJ2-1

CDR3: CASSLPDFDSSGNTIYF
DNA: TGCGCCAGCAGCTTGCCGGATTTCGACAGCTCTGGAAACACCATATATTTT
size: NA
D: NA
V: TRBV5-1
J: TRBJ1-3

CDR3: CASSGRDRALLYGYTF
DNA: TGTGCCAGCAGTGGCCGGGACAGGGCTCTACTCTATGGCTACACCTTC
size: few
D: TRBD1
V: TRBV25-1
J: TRBJ1-2

CDR3: CASSHGLMGEQYF
DNA: TGTGCCAGCAGCCATGGGCTAATGGGCGAGCAGTACTTC
size: NA
D: NA
V: TRBV11-2
J: TRBJ2-7

CDR3: CASELDRGGNQPQHF
DNA: TGTGCCAGCGAGTTAGACAGGGGAGGCAATCAGCCCCAGCATTTT
size: NA
D: TRBD1
V: TRBV2
J: TRBJ1-5

CDR3: CASSPKPTEAFF
DNA: TGTGCCAGCAGCCCGAAACCAACTGAAGCTTTCTTT
size: once
D: NA
V: TRBV11-3
J: TRBJ1-1

CDR3: CASSSNRDAPYEQYF
DNA: TGCGCCAGCAGCTCAAACCGGGACGCACCCTACGAGCAGTACTTC
size: NA
D: NA
V: TRBV5-1
J: TRBJ2-7

CDR3: CASSYSAQNEQFF
DNA: TGTGCCAGCAGTTACTCGGCCCAGAATGAGCAGTTCTTC
size: NA
D: NA
V: TRBV6-6
J: TRBJ2-1

CDR3: CATSDTGTSLQTQYF
DNA: TGTGCCACCAGTGATACAGGGACGTCCTTGCAGACCCAGTACTTC
size: NA
D: NA
V: TRBV24-1
J: TRBJ2-5

CDR3: CASIIAGLAGVDTDTQYF
DNA: TGTGCCAGCATCATAGCGGGACTAGCGGGAGTGGACACAGATACGCAGTATTTT
size: NA
D: TRBD2
V: TRBV7-9
J: TRBJ2-3

CDR3: CAITTETGSSEAFF
DNA: TGTGCCATCACCACAGAGACGGGGTCAAGTGAAGCTTTCTTT
size: NA
D: NA
V: TRBV10-3
J: TRBJ1-1